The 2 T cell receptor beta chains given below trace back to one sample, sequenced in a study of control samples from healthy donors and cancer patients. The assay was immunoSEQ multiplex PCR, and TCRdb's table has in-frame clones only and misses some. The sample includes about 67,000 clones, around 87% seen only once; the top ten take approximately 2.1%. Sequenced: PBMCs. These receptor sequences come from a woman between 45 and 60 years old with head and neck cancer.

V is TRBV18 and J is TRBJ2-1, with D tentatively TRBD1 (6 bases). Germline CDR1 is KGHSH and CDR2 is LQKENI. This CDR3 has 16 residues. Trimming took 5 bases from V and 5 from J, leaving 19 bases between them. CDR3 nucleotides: TGTGCCAGCTCAAGAGGTCACAGGGTAGAGGACAATGAGCAGTTCTTC. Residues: CASSRGHRVEDNEQFF.

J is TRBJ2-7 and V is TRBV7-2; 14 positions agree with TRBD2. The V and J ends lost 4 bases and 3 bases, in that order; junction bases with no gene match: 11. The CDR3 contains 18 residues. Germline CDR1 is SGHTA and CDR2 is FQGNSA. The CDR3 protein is CASSSTSGGAANVYEQYF. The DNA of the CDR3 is TGTGCCAGCAGCTCGACTAGCGGGGGGGCGGCGAACGTCTACGAGCAGTACTTC.